This T cell receptor (beta chain) comes out of a study of a mutant IDH1 vaccine in newly diagnosed glioma (dated by TCRdb to the early 2020s). Background for the entire study: Across visits V03 through V10, patients got a total of eight vaccinations, given in weeks 1, 3, 5, 7, 11, 15, 19 and 23. Vaccination started 4-6 weeks after radiotherapy alone, or was given together with temozolomide cycles in the groups whose treatment included chemotherapy. Of the roughly 32 patients who were treated, about 62% were male and around 38% were female, and the mean age was about 40 years. Before enrollment, most patients had been given radiochemotherapy with temozolomide as standard therapy, while the rest had received either radiotherapy alone or temozolomide alone. Peripheral blood was collected at six visits: V03 (baseline), V05, V07, V10, V12 and V13. For exploratory analyses, longitudinal TCRB deep sequencing was carried out in about two dozen treated patients wherever samples were available.

On this clone itself: This receptor's antigen is unknown. Base qualities are not provided; no much larger clone lies one nucleotide away.

The method behind the library was the immunoSEQ multiplex PCR assay. Following the manufacturer's protocol, the hsTCRB Kit was used to amplify rearranged TCR beta chain sequences. TCRB libraries were sequenced on an Illumina MiSeq. As for the authors' bioinformatics: Demultiplexing, trimming and gene mapping were performed with the kit vendor's proprietary platform. The source is immuneACCESS, and TCRdb retained only in-frame sequences with V and J called. Part of the clones is not carried over; for the studies checked, unresolved V genes explain less than half of this, and the remainder is unexplained. V, J and clone size reflect that table, while D and trimming were determined from the DNA. This sample gives some 60,000 clones in total; about 84% of them show up just once. The ten largest clones represent around 3.5% of the sample. The germline V end is reduced by 5 bases and the J end by 5 bases; junction bases left unmatched: 9. The CDR3 sequence holds 15 residues, the cysteine and phenylalanine included. The entry retains the CDR3 DNA only, 45 bases that are in frame from base 1. CDR1 SGHTA and CDR2 FQGTGA were looked up in the germline V gene.

Here is what the overall study found, with its caveats: Immune responses induced by the vaccine were seen in about 93% of patients across multiple MHC alleles. According to the authors, sample limitations meant that analyses of patient blood samples could not be reproduced. PBMC samples for TCRB deep sequencing were selected based on availability. Pseudoprogression seemed to be unrelated to changes in the top peripheral T cell clonotypes found by TCRB sequencing.

Sample time point, as interpreted from the label and publication: week 11, during vaccination. Every vaccine dose consisted of 300 ug of a 20-mer mutant IDH1 peptide in Montanide, administered subcutaneously together with topical imiquimod. Newly diagnosed WHO grade 3 or 4 IDH1-mutant astrocytomas showing loss of nuclear ATRX were present in the donors. The samples were drawn from NOA16, a multicentre, single-arm, open-label phase I trial in Germany that tested a mutant IDH1 peptide vaccine in humans for the first time. Genomic DNA for TCRB sequencing was extracted from EDTA blood using the DNeasy Blood and Tissue Kit.

In this chain, TRBV7-3 is recombined with TRBJ2-7, with 10 junctional bases fitting TRBD1. The sequence derives from a man younger than 45 with glioma. Sequencing was performed on PBMCs, taken from a glioma patient whose treatment included an IDH1 peptide vaccine. The nucleotide sequence reads as follows: TGTGCCAGCAGCCGGGGACAGGGGCGAGAACACGAGCAGTACTTC. This codes for CASSRGQGREHEQYF.